The next 13 T cell receptor beta chains were all read from a single sample in a study of T cell responses to AZD1222 COVID-19 vaccine. Profiling relied on immunoSEQ multiplex PCR, and the TCRdb table lists in-frame clones only, not all of them. Of 100,000 to 150,000 clones listed, under 95% were seen once; the top ten hold about 1.1%. Sequenced here: peripheral blood, sampled 28 days after the second AZD1222 dose. These receptors all come from an adult who received the AZD1222 COVID-19 vaccine.

In this sample, this clone turned up a few times. The chain has TRBV5-1 and TRBJ1-2; D is possibly TRBD1 (5 bases). This CDR3 contains 14 residues. The germline V gene encodes CDR1 SGHRS and CDR2 YFSETQ. With 4 bases removed from V and 5 bases from J, the gap between germline ends came to 15 bases. CDR3 residues: CASSEPGTEYGYTF. CDR3 in DNA: TGCGCCAGCAGCGAACCCGGGACGGAGTATGGCTACACCTTC.

The chain links TRBV2 to TRBJ2-7, with D perhaps TRBD1 (6 bases). The V end was cut by 6 bases, the J end by 2 bases, with 11 bases between. There are 13 residues in the CDR3. Germline loops: CDR1 SNHLY, CDR2 FYNNEI. This CDR3 reads CASRWTEAYEQYF. The CDR3, as DNA: TGTGCCAGCAGATGGACAGAGGCCTACGAGCAGTACTTC. Full variable domain (outside the CDR3, taken from reference TRBV2 and TRBJ2-7): EPEVTQTPSHQVTQMGQEVILRCVPISNHLYFYWYRQILGQKVEFLVSFYNNEISEKSEIFDDQFSVERPDGSNFTLKIRSTKLEDSAMYFCASRWTEAYEQYFGPGTRLTVT.

The rearrangement uses TRBV5-1 and TRBJ2-7, with 14 bases fitting TRBD2. The CDR3 runs 15 residues. V was clipped by 0 bases and J by 4 bases; unmatched bases: 0. The germline V gene has CDR1 SGHRS and CDR2 YFSETQ. CDR3 region: CASSLGTSGRYEQYF. In DNA, the CDR3 is TGCGCCAGCAGCTTGGGGACTAGCGGGAGGTACGAGCAGTACTTC.

The genes are TRBV7-3 and TRBJ2-1; 11 nucleotides line up with TRBD2. This CDR3 contains 15 residues. Per the germline V gene, CDR1 is SGHTA and CDR2 is FQGTGA. Trimming removed 5 bases from V and 4 bases from J; junction bases left unmatched: 4. CDR3 residues: CASSVTSGIYNEQFF. The CDR3, as DNA: TGTGCCAGCAGCGTGACTAGCGGGATTTACAATGAGCAGTTCTTC.

The V gene is TRBV2, the J gene TRBJ1-1; the D is unclear. Trimming cost V 5 bases and J 3 bases, with 4 bases left between them. From germline, CDR1 is SNHLY and CDR2 FYNNEI. The CDR3 length is 11 residues. The CDR3 here is CASSRDTEAFF. The CDR3 DNA follows: TGTGCCAGCAGTAGGGACACTGAAGCTTTCTTT. Full variable domain (remainder filled in from reference TRBV2 and TRBJ1-1): EPEVTQTPSHQVTQMGQEVILRCVPISNHLYFYWYRQILGQKVEFLVSFYNNEISEKSEIFDDQFSVERPDGSNFTLKIRSTKLEDSAMYFCASSRDTEAFFGQGTRLTVV.

This chain joins TRBV4-1 and TRBJ2-7; no firm D call. The CDR3 is 16 amino acids. V was clipped by 1 base and J by 7 bases, with 20 bases between them. Looked up from germline, CDR1 is MGHRA and CDR2 is YSYEKL. CDR3 in DNA: TGCGCCAGCAGCCAAGTGGCGAACCCAACTACGGAAGAGCAGTACTTC. Protein: CASSQVANPTTEEQYF.

This rearrangement joins TRBV29-1 to TRBJ2-7; D gene ambiguous. CDR3 length equals 12 residues. Looked up from germline, CDR1 is SQVTM and CDR2 is ANQGSEA. V was trimmed by 5 bases and J by 0 bases, leaving 8 bases between them. The CDR3: CSVLGNSYEQYF. In DNA, the CDR3 is TGCAGCGTTCTAGGGAACTCCTACGAGCAGTACTTC.

The rearrangement uses TRBV2 and TRBJ1-1, with D possibly matching TRBD1 (5 bases). The CDR3 loop spans 13 amino acids. The ends were cut back, 8 bases at V and 4 bases at J, with 14 bases in the middle. CDR1 is SNHLY, CDR2 FYNNEI, per germline. CDR3 sequence (DNA): TGTGCCAGCCCTATGGGGGATGGCACTGAAGCTTTCTTT. Amino acid sequence: CASPMGDGTEAFF.

This clone has a handful of counts. The V gene is TRBV5-1, the J gene TRBJ1-4; a possible D gene is TRBD1 (5 bases). This CDR3 contains 14 residues. Trimming stripped 7 bases from V and 7 bases from J, with 17 bases between. Germline CDR1 and CDR2: SGHRS and YFSETQ. The CDR3 DNA is TGCGCCAGCGGCAAAGGGACTCTGCCTGAAAAACTGTTTTTT. Its protein is CASGKGTLPEKLFF.

The chain combines TRBV7-9 with TRBJ1-5, with TRBD1 matching 11 bases. CDR1 and CDR2 (germline): SEHNR, FQNEAQ (reference sequence). The CDR3 spans 13 residues. After removal of 8 bases from V and 5 bases from J, the junction contained 2 bases not matched to a gene. The CDR3 spells CASGQGADQPQHF. Written as DNA, the CDR3 is TGTGCCAGCGGACAGGGGGCGGATCAGCCCCAGCATTTT.

V and J are TRBV7-3 and TRBJ2-1; D perhaps matches TRBD1 (5 bases). CDR3 length: 14 residues. Germline CDR1 SGHTA, CDR2 FQGTGA. Between the trimmed V and J ends, which lost 1 base and 7 bases, there was a span of 11 bases. This chain's CDR3 is CASSLSRVGNEQFF. CDR3 DNA: TGTGCCAGCAGCTTAAGCAGGGTAGGGAATGAGCAGTTCTTC.

J is TRBJ2-1 and V is TRBV21-1; whether TRBD2, the table's D call, matches the DNA was not checked. TRBV21-1 is designated a pseudogene. The CDR3 covers 16 residues. The CDR3 region has the DNA TGTGCCAGCAGCAGGGTATCTAGCGGGAGCTACAATGAGCAGTTCTTC. Protein sequence: CASSRVSSGSYNEQFF.

This chain connects TRBV3-1 (or the pseudogene TRBV3-2) to TRBJ2-5; D remains unclear. Deletions cut 0 bases from V and 5 bases from J, with 4 bases between. The germline V gene encodes CDR1 LGHDT and CDR2 YNNKEL (reference sequence). The CDR3 covers 12 residues. This CDR3 reads CASSQEWETQYF. CDR3 nucleotides: TGTGCCAGCAGCCAAGAGTGGGAGACCCAGTACTTC.